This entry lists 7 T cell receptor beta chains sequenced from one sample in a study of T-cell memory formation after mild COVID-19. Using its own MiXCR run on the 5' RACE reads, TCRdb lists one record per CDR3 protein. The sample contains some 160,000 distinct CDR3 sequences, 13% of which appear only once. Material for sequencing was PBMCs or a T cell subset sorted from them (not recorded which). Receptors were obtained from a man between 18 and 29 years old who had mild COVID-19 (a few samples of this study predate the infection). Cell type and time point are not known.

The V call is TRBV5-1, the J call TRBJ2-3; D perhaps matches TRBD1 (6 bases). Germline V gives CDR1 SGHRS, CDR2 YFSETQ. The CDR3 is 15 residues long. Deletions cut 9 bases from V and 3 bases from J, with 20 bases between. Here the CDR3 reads CATAWGNRDTDTQYF. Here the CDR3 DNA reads TGCGCCACCGCTTGGGGGAACAGGGATACAGATACGCAGTATTTT.

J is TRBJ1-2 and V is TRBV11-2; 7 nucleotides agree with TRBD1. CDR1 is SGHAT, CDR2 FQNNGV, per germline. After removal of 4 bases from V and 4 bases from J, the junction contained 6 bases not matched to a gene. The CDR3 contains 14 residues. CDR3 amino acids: CASSSVRQGYGYTF. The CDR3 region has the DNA TGTGCCAGCAGCTCCGTCCGACAGGGCTATGGCTACACCTTC.

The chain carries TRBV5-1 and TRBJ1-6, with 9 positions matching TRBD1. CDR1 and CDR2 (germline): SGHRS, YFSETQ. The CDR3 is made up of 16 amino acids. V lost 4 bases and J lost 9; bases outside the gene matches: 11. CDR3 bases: TGCGCCAGCAGCCTCTCTACCGGGACAGGGCGTTCACCCCTCCACTTT. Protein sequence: CASSLSTGTGRSPLHF.

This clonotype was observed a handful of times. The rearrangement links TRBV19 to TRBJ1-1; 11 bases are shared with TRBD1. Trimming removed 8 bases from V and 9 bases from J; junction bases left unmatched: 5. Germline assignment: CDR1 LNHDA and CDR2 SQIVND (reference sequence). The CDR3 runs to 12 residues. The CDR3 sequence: CASQGTGGKAFF. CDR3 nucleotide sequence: TGTGCCAGTCAAGGGACAGGGGGAAAAGCTTTCTTT.

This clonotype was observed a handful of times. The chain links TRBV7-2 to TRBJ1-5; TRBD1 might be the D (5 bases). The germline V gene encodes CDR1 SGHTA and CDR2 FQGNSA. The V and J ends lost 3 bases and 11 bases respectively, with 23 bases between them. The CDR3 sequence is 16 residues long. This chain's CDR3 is CASSFLTSGRSWAQHF. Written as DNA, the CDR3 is TGTGCCAGCAGCTTCCTAACGTCAGGGCGATCGTGGGCCCAGCATTTT.

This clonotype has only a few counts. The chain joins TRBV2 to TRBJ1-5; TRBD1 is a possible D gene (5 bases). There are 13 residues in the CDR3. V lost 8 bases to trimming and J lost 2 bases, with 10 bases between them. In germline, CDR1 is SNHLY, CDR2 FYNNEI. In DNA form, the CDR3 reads TGTGCCAGCGGGACTGAGGGCAATCAGCCCCAGCATTTT. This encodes CASGTEGNQPQHF.

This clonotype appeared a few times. CDR3 nucleotides: TGTGCCAGCCACTTGGGGGCTAGCGGAAACACCGGGGAGCTGTTTTTT. Amino acid sequence: CASHLGASGNTGELFF. The chain couples TRBV27 to TRBJ2-2; TRBD2 is a possible D gene (7 bases). Trimming left V 8 bases short and J 2 bases short, with 18 bases between. The CDR3 is 16 residues long. The germline V gene has CDR1 MNHEY and CDR2 SMNVEV (reference sequence).